This passage covers 8 T cell receptor beta chains from one sample sequenced in a study of glioma-infiltrating T cells. TCR alpha and beta CDR3 regions were amplified from RNA using iRepertoire nested multiplex PCR. TCRdb reanalysed the multiplex PCR reads using MiXCR and keeps one entry per CDR3 protein. The table lists a few hundred thousand distinct CDR3 sequences, 41% of them singletons. The sequencing input was glioma tissue, nonneoplastic brain tissue, or PBMCs (not recorded which). These TCRs come from a human donor with low-grade glioma or glioblastoma, undergoing nonglioma brain surgery, or in good health (not recorded which).

This clonotype was recorded a few times. V gene TRBV12-3 or TRBV12-4 combines with J gene TRBJ2-7; 7 nucleotides match TRBD2. The V and J ends lost 6 bases and 7 bases, in that order; junction bases with no gene match: 15. The CDR3 consists of 15 residues. CDR3 sequence reads: CASSNGPYGGWEQYF. In DNA, the CDR3 is TGTGCCAGCAGCAACGGACCCTACGGGGGGTGGGAGCAGTACTTC.

About this clonotype: A read error is possible here, since a much larger clone lies one base away. J is TRBJ2-2 and V is TRBV24-1, with a tentative D call TRBD1 (6 bases). V was trimmed by 3 bases and J by 4 bases, leaving 14 bases between them. Looked up from germline, CDR1 is KGHDR and CDR2 is SFDVKD. The CDR3 totals 16 residues. This CDR3 reads CATSDSSDSFTGELFF. The CDR3 DNA reads as TGTGCCACCAGTGATAGTTCGGACAGTTTCACCGGGGAGCTGTTTTTT.

This clonotype was observed at least ten times. The CDR3 loop reads CASTRGVLGENEQFF. The CDR3 DNA sequence: TGTGCCAGCACCCGAGGCGTGTTAGGGGAGAATGAGCAGTTCTTC. The V gene is TRBV27, the J gene TRBJ2-1; D is possibly TRBD1 or TRBD2 (5 bases each). Trimming took 7 bases from V and 7 from J, leaving 20 bases between them. The V gene's germline CDR1 is MNHEY and CDR2 SMNVEV (reference sequence). CDR3 length equals 15 residues.

Remarks on this clonotype: Germline is not matched at one junction end, which may reflect a read error. This chain joins TRBV28 and TRBJ1-2; D not resolved. Germline V gene data show CDR1 as MDHEN and CDR2 as SYDVKM. This CDR3 has 14 amino acids. The CDR3 protein is CARSLSLFGYGYTF. In DNA, the CDR3 is TGTGCCAGGAGTTTAAGTCTTTTCGGGTATGGCTACACCTTC.

This sequence joins TRBV12-3 or TRBV12-4 and TRBJ2-7, with D possibly TRBD1 on 6 matching bases. CDR3 size: 14 residues. V lost 5 bases, J lost 5 bases, and 16 bases lay in between. CDR3 protein: CASSMSSSGDEQYF. The CDR3 bases are TGTGCCAGCAGTATGTCCTCATCAGGGGACGAGCAGTACTTC.

The chain links TRBV27 to TRBJ2-3, with 7 positions matching TRBD1. CDR1 and CDR2 from the germline V gene are MNHEY and SMNVEV (reference sequence). This CDR3 comprises 16 residues. Trimming took 10 bases from V and 6 from J; bases not matched to a gene: 19. The DNA for the CDR3 is TGTGCCATCAGGGAAATGACAGGGTCCACATGGGATACGCAGTATTTT. The encoded protein is CAIREMTGSTWDTQYF.

Remarks on this clonotype: A much larger clone lies one base from this, so it may be a read error. CDR3 in amino acids: CASSYTHNQPQHF. The CDR3 DNA sequence: TGTGCCAGCAGTTATACCCATAATCAGCCCCAGCATTTT. The chain is built from TRBV6-6 and TRBJ1-5; D ambiguous. Germline loops: CDR1 MNHNY, CDR2 SVGAGI (reference sequence). V was clipped by 3 bases and J by 4 bases, with 7 bases between them. CDR3 size: 13 residues.

The J gene is TRBJ1-3, the V gene TRBV4-1, with D uncertain. This CDR3 region has 16 residues. Trimming cost V 0 bases and J 2 bases, with 11 bases left between them. The germline gives CDR1 MGHRA, CDR2 YSYEKL. The CDR3 reads CASSQDQAGPGNTIYF. CDR3 DNA sequence: TGCGCCAGCAGCCAAGATCAGGCAGGCCCTGGAAACACCATATATTTT.